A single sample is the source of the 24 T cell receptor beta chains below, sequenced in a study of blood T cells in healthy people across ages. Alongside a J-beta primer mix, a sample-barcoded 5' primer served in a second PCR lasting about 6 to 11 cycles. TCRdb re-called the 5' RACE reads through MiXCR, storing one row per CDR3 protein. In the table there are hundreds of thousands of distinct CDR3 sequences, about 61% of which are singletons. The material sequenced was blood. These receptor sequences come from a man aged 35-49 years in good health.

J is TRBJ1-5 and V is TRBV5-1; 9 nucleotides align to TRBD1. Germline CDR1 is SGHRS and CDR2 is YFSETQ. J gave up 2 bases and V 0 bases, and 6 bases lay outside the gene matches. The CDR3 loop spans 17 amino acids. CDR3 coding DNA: TGCGCCAGCAGCTTGGGGACAGGGGCGTCGGGCAATCAGCCCCAGCATTTT. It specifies CASSLGTGASGNQPQHF. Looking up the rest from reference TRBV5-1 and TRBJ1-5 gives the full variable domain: KAGVTQTPRYLIKTRGQQVTLSCSPISGHRSVSWYQQTPGQGLQFLFEYFSETQRNKGNFPGRFSGRQFSNSRSEMNVSTLELGDSALYLCASSLGTGASGNQPQHFGDGTRLSIL.

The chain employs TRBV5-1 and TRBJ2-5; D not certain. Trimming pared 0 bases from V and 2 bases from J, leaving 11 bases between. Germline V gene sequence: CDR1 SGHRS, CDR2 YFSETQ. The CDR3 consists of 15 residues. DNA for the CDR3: TGCGCCAGCAGCTTGGCCGTGTCTTTTCAAGAGACCCAGTACTTC. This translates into CASSLAVSFQETQYF.

The CDR3 sequence is CASSLYPGPSISGANVLTF. DNA for the CDR3: TGTGCCAGCAGCTTATATCCGGGACCCTCAATCTCTGGGGCCAACGTCCTGACTTTC. V is TRBV7-3 and J is TRBJ2-6; D assignment may be TRBD1 or TRBD2 (5 bases each). Germline V gene data show CDR1 as SGHTA and CDR2 as FQGTGA. The CDR3 runs to 19 residues. Trimming removed 2 bases at V and 0 bases at J, with 17 bases between.

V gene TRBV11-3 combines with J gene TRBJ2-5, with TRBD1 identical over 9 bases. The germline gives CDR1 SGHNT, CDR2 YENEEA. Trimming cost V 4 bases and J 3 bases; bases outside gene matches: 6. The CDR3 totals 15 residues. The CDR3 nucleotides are TGTGCCAGCAGCTCCTATGGGACAGGGAAAGAGACCCAGTACTTC. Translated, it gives CASSSYGTGKETQYF.

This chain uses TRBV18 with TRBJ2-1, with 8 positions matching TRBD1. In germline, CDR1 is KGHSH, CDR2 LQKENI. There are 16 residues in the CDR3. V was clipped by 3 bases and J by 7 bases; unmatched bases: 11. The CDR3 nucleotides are TGTGCCAGCTCACCTAAGGACAGGGTTATTGTGAATGAGCAGTTCTTC. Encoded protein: CASSPKDRVIVNEQFF.

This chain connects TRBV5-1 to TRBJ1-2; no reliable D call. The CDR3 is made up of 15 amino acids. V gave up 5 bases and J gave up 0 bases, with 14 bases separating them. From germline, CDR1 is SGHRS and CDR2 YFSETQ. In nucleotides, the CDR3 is TGCGCCAGCAGATCCTCCGTTGGAGCTAACTATGGCTACACCTTC. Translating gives CASRSSVGANYGYTF.

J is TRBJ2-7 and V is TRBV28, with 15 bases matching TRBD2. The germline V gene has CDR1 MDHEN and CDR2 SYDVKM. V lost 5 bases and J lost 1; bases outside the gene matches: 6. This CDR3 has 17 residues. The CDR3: CASSEHGLAGGSYEQYF. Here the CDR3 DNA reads TGTGCCAGCAGTGAACACGGACTAGCGGGAGGGTCCTACGAGCAGTACTTC.

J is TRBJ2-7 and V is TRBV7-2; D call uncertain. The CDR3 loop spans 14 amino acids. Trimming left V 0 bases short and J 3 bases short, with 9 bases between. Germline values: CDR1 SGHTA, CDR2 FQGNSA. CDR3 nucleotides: TGTGCCAGCAGCTTAGCGGTGGCCAACTACGAGCAGTACTTC. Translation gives CASSLAVANYEQYF.

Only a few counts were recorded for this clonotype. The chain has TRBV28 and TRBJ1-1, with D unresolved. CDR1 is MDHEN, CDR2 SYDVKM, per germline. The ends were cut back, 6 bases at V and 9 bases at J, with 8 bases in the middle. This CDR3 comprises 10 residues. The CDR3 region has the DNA TGTGCCAGCAGAAAGAGCCAAGCTTTCTTT. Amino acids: CASRKSQAFF.

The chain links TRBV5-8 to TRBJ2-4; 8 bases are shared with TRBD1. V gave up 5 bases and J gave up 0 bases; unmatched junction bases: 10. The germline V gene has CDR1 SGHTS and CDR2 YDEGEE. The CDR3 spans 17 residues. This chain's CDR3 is CASRGQEAPLAKNIQYF. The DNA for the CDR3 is TGTGCCAGCAGGGGACAGGAGGCCCCTCTAGCCAAAAACATTCAGTACTTC.

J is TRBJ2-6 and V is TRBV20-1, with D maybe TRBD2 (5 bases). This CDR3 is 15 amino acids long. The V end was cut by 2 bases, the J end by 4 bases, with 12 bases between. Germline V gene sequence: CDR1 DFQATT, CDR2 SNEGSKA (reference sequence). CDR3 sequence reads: CSARIEGLGANVLTF. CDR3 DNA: TGCAGTGCTAGAATCGAGGGATTAGGGGCCAACGTCCTGACTTTC.

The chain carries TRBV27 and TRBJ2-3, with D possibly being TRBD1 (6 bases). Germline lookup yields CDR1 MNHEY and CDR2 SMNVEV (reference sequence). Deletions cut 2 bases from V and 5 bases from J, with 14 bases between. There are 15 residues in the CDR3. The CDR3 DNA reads TGTGCCAGCAGTTTACTAACAGGGTTACGAGATACGCAGTATTTT. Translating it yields CASSLLTGLRDTQYF.

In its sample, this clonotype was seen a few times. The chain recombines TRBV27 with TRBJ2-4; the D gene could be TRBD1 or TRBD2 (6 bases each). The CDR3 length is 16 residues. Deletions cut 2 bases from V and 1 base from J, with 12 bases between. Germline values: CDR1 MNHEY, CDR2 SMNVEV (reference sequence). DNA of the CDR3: TGTGCCAGCAGTTTAATCCTAGGGGGGGCCAAAAACATTCAGTACTTC. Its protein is CASSLILGGAKNIQYF.

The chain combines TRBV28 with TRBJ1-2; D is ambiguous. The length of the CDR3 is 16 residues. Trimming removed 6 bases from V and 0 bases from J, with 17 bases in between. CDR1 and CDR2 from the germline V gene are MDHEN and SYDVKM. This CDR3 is CASRSAGRDSNYGYTF. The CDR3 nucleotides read TGTGCCAGCAGGTCAGCCGGCCGCGACTCTAACTATGGCTACACCTTC.

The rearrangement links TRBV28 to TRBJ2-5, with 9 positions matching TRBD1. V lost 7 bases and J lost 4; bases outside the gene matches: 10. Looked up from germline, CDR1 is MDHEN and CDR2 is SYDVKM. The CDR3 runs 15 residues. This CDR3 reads CASTRPGTGSETQYF. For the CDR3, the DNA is TGTGCCAGCACCCGTCCCGGGACAGGGTCAGAGACCCAGTACTTC.

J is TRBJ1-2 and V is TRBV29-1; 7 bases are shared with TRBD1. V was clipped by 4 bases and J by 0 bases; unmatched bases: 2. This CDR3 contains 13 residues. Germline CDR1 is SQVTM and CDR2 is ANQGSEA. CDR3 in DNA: TGCAGCGTTGGGACAGGAGCTAACTATGGCTACACCTTC. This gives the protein CSVGTGANYGYTF.

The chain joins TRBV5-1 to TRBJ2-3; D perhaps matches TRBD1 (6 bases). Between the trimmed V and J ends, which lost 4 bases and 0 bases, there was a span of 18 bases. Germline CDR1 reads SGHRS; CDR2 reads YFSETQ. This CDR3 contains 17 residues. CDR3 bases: TGCGCCAGCAGCCCCACCGGTGGACAGCTCAGCACAGATACGCAGTATTTT. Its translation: CASSPTGGQLSTDTQYF.

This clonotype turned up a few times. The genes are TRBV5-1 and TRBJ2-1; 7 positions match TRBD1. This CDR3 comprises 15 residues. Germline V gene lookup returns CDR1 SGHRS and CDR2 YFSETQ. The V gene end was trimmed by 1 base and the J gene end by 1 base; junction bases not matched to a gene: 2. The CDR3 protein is CASSLYRGSYNEQFF. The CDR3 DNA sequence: TGCGCCAGCAGCTTGTACAGGGGTTCCTACAATGAGCAGTTCTTC.

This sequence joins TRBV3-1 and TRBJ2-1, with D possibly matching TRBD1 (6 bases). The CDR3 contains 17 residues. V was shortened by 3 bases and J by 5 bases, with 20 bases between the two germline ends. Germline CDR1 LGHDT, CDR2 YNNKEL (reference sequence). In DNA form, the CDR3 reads TGTGCCAGCAGCCACGGACAGATTCTATCACTGGACAATGAGCAGTTCTTC. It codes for CASSHGQILSLDNEQFF.

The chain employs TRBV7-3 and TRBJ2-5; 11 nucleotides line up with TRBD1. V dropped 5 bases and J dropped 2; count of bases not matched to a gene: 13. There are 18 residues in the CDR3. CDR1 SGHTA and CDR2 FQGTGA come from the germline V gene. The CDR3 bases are TGTGCCAGCAGCCCTACCGCCCTGGACAGGGGGCTACAAGAGACCCAGTACTTC. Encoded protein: CASSPTALDRGLQETQYF.

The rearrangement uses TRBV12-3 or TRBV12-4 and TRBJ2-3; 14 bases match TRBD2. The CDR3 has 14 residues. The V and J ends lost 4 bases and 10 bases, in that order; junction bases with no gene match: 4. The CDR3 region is CASSSMTSGRAQYF. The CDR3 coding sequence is TGTGCCAGCAGTTCCATGACTAGCGGGAGGGCGCAGTATTTT.

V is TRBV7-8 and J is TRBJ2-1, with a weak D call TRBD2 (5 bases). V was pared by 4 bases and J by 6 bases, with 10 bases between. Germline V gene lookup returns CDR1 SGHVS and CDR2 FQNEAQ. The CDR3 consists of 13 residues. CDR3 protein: CASSSLRGNEQFF. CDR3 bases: TGTGCCAGCAGCTCCCTACGGGGCAATGAGCAGTTCTTC. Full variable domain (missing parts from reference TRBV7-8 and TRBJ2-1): GAGVSQSPRYKVAKRGQDVALRCDPISGHVSLFWYQQALGQGPEFLTYFQNEAQLDKSGLPSDRFFAERPEGSVSTLKIQRTQQEDSAVYLCASSSLRGNEQFFGPGTRLTVL.

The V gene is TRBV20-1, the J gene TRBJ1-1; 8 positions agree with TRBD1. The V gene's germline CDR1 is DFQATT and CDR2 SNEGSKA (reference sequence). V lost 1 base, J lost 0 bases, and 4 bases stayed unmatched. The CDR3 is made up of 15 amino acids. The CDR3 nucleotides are TGCAGTGCTAGAGCTCCGGGACAGGTGAACACTGAAGCTTTCTTT. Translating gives CSARAPGQVNTEAFF.

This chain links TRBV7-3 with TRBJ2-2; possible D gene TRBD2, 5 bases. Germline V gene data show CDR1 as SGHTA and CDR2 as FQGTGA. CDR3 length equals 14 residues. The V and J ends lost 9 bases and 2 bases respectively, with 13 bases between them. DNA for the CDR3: TGTGCCAGTTCAAGCGGAACAAACACCGGGGAGCTGTTTTTT. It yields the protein CASSSGTNTGELFF.